This paragraph reports one T cell receptor beta chain. What it recognizes is unknown. This entry is derived from a study of T cell clonotyping in hematopoietic cell transplantation. This CDR3 has 15 residues. Trimming cost V 3 bases and J 1 base, with 12 bases left between them. Germline V CDR1 and CDR2: SGHNT, YYREEE (reference sequence). Points from the study as a whole: Graft donor and pretransplant recipient Inverse Simpson Index values predicted broader posttransplant TCR diversity. After transplant, recipient diversity fell while pathologically expanded clonotypes grew through day 180. Without cell sorting, CD4 versus CD8 contributions remain unresolved. Few recipient clonotypes overlapped donors; over 95% were de novo at given depth.

Generated by immunoSEQ multiplex PCR, the TCRdb table keeps only in-frame clones and is missing some. The sample has 30,000 to 45,000 clones; 88% are singletons. Sequencing was carried out using peripheral blood mononuclear cells. The sequence derives from a middle-aged woman in good health. Some clones in this sample may be carry-over from other donors' samples. V gene TRBV5-4 combines with J gene TRBJ2-3, with D unclear. Here the CDR3 DNA reads TGTGCCAGCAGCTCTAGAACTCTCCGCACAGATACGCAGTATTTT. The encoded protein is CASSSRTLRTDTQYF.